This T cell receptor beta chain emerged from a study of T-cell memory formation after mild COVID-19. Study-level findings and limits: Contracting clones from day 15 to 85 showed balanced CD4/CD8; later expanders favored CD4+.

In regard to this clonotype: The antigen is undetermined.

The CDR3 loop spans 11 amino acids. TCR alpha and TCR beta cDNA libraries carrying sample barcodes and UMIs came from 5'RACE with constant-segment primers. MiXCR, applied by TCRdb to the 5' RACE reads, yields one record per CDR3 protein. The sample holds about 340,000 distinct CDR3 sequences, more than 15% seen once. The sample consisted of PBMCs or a T cell subset sorted from them (not recorded which). This TCR was recovered from a man in his late teens or twenties who had mild COVID-19 (a few samples of this study predate the infection). Cell type and time point are not known. The gene calls are TRBV21-1 and TRBJ2-7. TRBV21-1 is an annotated pseudogene. The CDR3 nucleotides are TGTGCCAGCCGTGGGTACCACGAGCAGTACTTC. Protein sequence: CASRGYHEQYF.